This TCR beta chain was sequenced in a study of T cell responses to AZD1222 COVID-19 vaccine. V was clipped by 7 bases and J by 0 bases; unmatched bases: 5. CDR1 is MNHNY and CDR2 is SVGAGI in the germline V gene (reference sequence). This CDR3 comprises 14 residues. There are a few counts of this clone. The repertoire was sequenced with immunoSEQ multiplex PCR; TCRdb's copy has only in-frame clones and lacks some. Seen here are tens of thousands of clones, about four fifths observed once, and the top ten hold roughly an eighth. This rearrangement joins TRBV6-6 to TRBJ2-7, with 8 bases fitting TRBD2. This TCR was recovered from an adult in good health. The specimen comprised peripheral blood, sampled on day 0 of AZD1222 vaccination. CDR3 region: CASNGGGSSYEQYF. The CDR3 DNA reads as TGTGCCAGCAACGGGGGGGGAAGCTCCTACGAGCAGTACTTC.